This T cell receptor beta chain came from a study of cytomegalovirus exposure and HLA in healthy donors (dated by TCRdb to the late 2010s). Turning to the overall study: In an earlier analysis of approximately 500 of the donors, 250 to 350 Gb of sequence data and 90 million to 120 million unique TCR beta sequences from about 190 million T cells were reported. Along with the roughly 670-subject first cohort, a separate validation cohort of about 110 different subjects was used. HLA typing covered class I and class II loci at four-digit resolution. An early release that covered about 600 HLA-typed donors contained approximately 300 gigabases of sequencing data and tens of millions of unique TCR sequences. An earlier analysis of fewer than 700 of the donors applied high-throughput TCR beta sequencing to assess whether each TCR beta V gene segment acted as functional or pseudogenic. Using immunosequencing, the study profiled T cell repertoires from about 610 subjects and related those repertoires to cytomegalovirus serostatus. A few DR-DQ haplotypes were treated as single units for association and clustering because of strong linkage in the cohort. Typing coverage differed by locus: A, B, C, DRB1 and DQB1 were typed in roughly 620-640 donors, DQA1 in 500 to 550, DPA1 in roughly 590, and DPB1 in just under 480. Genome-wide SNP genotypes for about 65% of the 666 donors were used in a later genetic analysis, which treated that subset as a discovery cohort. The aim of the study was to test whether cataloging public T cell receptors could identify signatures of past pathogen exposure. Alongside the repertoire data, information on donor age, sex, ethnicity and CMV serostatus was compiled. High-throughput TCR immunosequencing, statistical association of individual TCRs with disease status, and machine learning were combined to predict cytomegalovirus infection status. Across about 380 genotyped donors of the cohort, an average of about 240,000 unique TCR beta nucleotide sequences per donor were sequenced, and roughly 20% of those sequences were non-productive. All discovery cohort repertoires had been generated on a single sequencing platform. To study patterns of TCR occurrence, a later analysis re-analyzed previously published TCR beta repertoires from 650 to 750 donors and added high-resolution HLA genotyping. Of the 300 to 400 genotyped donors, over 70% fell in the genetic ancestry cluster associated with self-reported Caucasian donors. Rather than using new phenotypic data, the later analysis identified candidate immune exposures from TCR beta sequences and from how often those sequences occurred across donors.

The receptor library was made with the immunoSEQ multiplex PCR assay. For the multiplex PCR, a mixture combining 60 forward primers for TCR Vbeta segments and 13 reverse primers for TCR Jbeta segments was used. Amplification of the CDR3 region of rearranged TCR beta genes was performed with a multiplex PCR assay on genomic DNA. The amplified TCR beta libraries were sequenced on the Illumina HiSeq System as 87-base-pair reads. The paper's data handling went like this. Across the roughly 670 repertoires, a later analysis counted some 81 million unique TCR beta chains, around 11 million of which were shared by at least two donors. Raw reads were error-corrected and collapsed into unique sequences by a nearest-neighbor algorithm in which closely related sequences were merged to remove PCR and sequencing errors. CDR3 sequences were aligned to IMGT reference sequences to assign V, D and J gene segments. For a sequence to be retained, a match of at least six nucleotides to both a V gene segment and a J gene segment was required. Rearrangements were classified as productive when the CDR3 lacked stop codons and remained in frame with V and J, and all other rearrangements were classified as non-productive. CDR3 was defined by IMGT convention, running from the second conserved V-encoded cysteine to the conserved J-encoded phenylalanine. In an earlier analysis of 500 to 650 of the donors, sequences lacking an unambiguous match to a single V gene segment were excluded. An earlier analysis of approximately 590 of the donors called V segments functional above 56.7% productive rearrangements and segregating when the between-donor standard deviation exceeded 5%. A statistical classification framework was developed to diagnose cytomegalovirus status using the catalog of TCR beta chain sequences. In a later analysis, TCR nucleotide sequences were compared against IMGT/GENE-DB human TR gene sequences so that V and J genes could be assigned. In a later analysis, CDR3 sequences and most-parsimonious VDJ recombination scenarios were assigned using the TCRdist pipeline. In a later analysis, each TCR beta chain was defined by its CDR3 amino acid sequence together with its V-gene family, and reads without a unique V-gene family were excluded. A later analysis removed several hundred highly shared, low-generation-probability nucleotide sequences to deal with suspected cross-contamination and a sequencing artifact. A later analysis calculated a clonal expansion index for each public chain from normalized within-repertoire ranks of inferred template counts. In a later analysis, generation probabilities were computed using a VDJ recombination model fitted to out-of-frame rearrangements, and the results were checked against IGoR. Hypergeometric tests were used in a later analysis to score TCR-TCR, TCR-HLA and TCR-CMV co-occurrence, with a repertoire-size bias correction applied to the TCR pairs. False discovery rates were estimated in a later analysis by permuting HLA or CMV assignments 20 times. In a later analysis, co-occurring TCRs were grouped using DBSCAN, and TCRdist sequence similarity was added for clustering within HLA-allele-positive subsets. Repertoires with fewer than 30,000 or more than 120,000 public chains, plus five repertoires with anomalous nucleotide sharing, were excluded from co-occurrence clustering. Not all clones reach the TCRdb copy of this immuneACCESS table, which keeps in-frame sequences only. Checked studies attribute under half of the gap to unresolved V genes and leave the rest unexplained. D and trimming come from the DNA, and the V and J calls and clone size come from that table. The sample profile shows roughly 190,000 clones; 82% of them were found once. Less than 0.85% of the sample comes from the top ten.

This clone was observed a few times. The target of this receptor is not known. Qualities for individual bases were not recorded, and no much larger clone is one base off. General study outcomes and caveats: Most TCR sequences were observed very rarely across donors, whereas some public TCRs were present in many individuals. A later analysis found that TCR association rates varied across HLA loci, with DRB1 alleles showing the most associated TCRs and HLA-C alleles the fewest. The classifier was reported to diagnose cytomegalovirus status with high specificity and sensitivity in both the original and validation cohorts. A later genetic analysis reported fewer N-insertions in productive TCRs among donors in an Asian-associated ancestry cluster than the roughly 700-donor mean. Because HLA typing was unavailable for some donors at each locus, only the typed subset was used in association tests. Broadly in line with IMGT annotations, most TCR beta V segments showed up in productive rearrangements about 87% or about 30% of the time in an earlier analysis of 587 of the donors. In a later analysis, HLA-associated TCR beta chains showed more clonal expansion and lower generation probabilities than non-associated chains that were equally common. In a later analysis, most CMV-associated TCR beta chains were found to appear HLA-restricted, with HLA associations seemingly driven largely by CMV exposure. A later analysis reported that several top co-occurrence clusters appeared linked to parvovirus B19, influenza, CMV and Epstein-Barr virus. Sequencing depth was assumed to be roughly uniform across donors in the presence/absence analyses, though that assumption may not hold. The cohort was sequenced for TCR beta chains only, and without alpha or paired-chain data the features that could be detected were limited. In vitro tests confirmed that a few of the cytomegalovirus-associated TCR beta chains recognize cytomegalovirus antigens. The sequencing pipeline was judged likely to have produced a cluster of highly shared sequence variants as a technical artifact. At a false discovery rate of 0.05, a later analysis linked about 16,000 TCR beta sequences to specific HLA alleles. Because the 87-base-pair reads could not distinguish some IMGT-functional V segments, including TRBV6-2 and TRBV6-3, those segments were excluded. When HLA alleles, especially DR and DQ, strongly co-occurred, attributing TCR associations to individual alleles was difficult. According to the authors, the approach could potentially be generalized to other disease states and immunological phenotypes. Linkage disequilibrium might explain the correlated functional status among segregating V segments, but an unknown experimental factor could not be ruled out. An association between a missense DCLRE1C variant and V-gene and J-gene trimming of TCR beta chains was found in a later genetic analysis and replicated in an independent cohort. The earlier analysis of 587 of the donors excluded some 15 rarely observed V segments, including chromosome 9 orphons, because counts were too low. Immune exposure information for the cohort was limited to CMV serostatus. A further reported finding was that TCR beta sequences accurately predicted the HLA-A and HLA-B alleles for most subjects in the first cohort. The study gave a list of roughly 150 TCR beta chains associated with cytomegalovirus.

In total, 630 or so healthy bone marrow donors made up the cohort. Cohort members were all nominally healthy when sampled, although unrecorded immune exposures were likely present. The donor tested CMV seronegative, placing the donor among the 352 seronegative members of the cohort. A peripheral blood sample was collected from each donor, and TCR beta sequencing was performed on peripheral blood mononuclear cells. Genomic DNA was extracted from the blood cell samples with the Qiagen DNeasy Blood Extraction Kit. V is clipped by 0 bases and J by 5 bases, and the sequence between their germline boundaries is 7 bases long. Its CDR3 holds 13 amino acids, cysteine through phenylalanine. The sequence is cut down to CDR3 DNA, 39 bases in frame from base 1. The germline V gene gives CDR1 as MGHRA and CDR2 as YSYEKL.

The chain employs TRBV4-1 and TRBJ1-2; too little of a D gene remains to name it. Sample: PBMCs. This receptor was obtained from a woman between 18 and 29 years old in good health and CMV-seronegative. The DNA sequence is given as TGCGCCAGCAGCCAAGAATCGGGGTATGGCTACACCTTC. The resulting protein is CASSQESGYGYTF.